This record looks at one T cell receptor (beta chain) sequence and its context. Its antigen is undetermined. This sample stems from a study of post-analysis software for immune sequencing data. Carried by the TCR beta cDNA libraries were unique molecular identifiers. TCRdb redid the calling of the PCR reads with MiXCR, one entry per CDR3 protein. The table shows about 770,000 distinct CDR3 sequences, with 46% occurring only once. General observations from the study: Controls had significantly higher normalized Chao1 diversity than multiple sclerosis patients. Those samples that were prepared in the same batch co-clustered strongly by F measure.

Sequenced material: blood. The TCR was taken from a girl between 10 and 17 years old with multiple sclerosis.

This CDR3 is CASSRDRGLEAFF. The CDR3 coding sequence is TGTGCCAGCAGCAGGGACAGGGGGCTCGAAGCTTTCTTT. This sequence joins TRBV7-8 and TRBJ1-1; 12 nucleotides line up with TRBD1. This CDR3 has 13 amino acids. Trimming cost V 5 bases and J 8 bases; bases outside gene matches: 3. The germline CDR1 and CDR2 sequences are SGHVS and FQNEAQ.